This TCR beta chain was documented in a study of T-cell reconstitution after alpha-beta-depleted transplantation in children. The V and J ends lost 3 bases and 3 bases respectively, with 6 bases between them. The CDR3 consists of 12 residues. Germline lookup yields CDR1 KGHSH and CDR2 LQKENI. Researchers prepared the TCRbeta library using unique molecular identifiers, the study reports. A single record per CDR3 protein comes from TCRdb applying MiXCR to the PCR reads. The sample has roughly 200,000 distinct CDR3 sequences, less than 15% seen once. Source: PBMCs from the stem cell graft donor, taken from the stem cell graft. This receptor was identified in a human donor who donated a stem cell graft to a child with acute lymphoblastic leukemia. The chain employs TRBV18 and TRBJ2-7; possibly TRBD1 for D (5 bases). The DNA for the CDR3 is TGTGCCAGCTCACCGACAGACTACGAGCAGTACTTC. Protein sequence: CASSPTDYEQYF.